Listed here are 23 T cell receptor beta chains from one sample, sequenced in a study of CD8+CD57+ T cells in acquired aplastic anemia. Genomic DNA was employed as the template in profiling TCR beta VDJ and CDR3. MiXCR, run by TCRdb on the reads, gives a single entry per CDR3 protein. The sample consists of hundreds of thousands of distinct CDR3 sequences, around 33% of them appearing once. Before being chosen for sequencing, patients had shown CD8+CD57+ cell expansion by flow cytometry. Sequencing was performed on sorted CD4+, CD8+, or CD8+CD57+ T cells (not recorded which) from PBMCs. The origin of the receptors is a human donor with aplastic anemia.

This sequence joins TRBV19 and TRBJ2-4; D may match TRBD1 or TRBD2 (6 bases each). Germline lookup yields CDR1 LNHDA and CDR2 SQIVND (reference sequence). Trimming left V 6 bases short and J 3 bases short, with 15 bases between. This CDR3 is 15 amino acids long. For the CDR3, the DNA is TGTGCCAGTAGACCTCCGGGGGCAGGCAAAAACATTCAGTACTTC. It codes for CASRPPGAGKNIQYF.

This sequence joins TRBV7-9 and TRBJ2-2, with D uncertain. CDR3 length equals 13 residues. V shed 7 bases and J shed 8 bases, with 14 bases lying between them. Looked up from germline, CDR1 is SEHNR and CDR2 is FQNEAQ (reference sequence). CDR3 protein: CASTYRIQGELFF. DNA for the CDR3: TGTGCCAGCACCTACCGGATTCAGGGGGAGCTGTTTTTT.

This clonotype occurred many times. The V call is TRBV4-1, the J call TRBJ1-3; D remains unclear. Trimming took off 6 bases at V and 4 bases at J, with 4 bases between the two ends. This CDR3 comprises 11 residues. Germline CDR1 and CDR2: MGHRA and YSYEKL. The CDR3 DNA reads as TGCGCCAGCAGGGGCGGAAACACCATATATTTT. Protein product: CASRGGNTIYF.

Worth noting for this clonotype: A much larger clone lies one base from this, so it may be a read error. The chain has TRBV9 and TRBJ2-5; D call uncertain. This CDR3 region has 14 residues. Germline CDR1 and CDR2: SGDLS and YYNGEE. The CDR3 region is CAGSATTKQETQYF. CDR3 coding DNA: TGTGCCGGCAGCGCGACAACGAAACAAGAGACCCAGTACTTC. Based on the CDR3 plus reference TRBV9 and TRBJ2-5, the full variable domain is DSGVTQTPKHLITATGQRVTLRCSPRSGDLSVYWYQQSLDQGLQFLIQYYNGEERAKGNILERFSAQQFPDLHSELNLSSLELGDSALYFCAGSATTKQETQYFGPGTRLLVL.

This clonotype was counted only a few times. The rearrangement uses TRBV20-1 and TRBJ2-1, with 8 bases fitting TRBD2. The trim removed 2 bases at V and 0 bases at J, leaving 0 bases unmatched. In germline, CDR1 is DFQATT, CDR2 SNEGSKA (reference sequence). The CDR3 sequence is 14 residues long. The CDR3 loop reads CSARSGGSYNEQFF. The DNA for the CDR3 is TGCAGTGCTAGAAGCGGGGGCTCCTACAATGAGCAGTTCTTC.

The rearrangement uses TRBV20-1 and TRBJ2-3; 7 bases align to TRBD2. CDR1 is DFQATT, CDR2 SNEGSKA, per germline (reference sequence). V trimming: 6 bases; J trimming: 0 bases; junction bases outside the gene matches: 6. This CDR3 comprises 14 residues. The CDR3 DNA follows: TGCAGTGCCCCTATTAGCGGGAGCACAGATACGCAGTATTTT. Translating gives CSAPISGSTDTQYF.

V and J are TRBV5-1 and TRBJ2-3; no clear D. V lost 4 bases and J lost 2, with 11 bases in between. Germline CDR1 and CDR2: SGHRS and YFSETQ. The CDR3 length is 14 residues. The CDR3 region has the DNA TGCGCCAGCAGCAAATCTACGGTCACAGATACGCAGTATTTT. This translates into CASSKSTVTDTQYF.

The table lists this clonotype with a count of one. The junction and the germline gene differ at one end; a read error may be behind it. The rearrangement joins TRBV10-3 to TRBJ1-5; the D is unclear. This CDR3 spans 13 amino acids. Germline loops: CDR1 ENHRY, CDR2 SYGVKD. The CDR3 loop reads CASSERECQPQHF. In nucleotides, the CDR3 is TGTGCCAGCAGTGAAAGAGAGTGTCAGCCCCAGCATTTT.

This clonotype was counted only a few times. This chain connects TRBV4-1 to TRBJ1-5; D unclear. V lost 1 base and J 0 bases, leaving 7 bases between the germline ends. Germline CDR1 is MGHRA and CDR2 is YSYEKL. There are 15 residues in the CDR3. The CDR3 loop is CASSQVLGSNQPQHF. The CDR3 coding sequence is TGCGCCAGCAGCCAAGTACTGGGTAGCAATCAGCCCCAGCATTTT.

CDR3 sequence reads: CSAGQQGVEAFF. The CDR3 DNA reads as TGCAGTGCTGGGCAACAGGGAGTCGAAGCTTTCTTT. The rearrangement uses TRBV20-1 and TRBJ1-1, with D possibly matching TRBD1 (6 bases). Germline V CDR1 and CDR2: DFQATT, SNEGSKA (reference sequence). V lost 5 bases to trimming and J lost 8 bases, with 15 bases between them. The CDR3 is made up of 12 amino acids.

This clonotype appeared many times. DNA of the CDR3: TGCAGTGCTAGAGGGCTAACTAGCGGGAGGGCACAAGGGGACGAGCAGTACTTC. Translated: CSARGLTSGRAQGDEQYF. The J gene is TRBJ2-7, the V gene TRBV20-1; 13 bases are shared with TRBD2. CDR1 DFQATT and CDR2 SNEGSKA come from the germline V gene (reference sequence). The CDR3 sequence is 18 residues long. With V trimmed by 1 base and J by 5 bases, 14 bases remained unmatched.

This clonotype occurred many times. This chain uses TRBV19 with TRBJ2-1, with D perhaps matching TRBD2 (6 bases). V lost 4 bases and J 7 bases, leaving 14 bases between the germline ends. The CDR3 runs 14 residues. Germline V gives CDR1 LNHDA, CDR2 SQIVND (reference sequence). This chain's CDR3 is CASSTVGTANEQFF. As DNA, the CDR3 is TGTGCCAGTAGTACCGTCGGGACTGCGAATGAGCAGTTCTTC.

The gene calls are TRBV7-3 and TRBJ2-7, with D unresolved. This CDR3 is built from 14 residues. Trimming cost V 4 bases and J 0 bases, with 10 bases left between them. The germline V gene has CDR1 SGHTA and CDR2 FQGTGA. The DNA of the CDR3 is TGTGCCAGCAGCTCCCACCTAAGCTCCTACGAGCAGTACTTC. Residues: CASSSHLSSYEQYF.

The CDR3 reads CASSSPTGGYEQYF. The CDR3 nucleotides read TGTGCCAGCAGCTCCCCGACAGGGGGCTACGAGCAGTACTTC. This chain connects TRBV7-3 to TRBJ2-7; TRBD1 matches 9 bases. The V segment lost 4 bases and the J segment 3 bases; nucleotides outside the gene matches: 4. The CDR3 runs to 14 residues. Germline assignment: CDR1 SGHTA and CDR2 FQGTGA.

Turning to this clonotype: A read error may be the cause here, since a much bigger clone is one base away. In DNA, the CDR3 is TGTGCCAGCAGCTCTCTCGGACAGGGTCTCGAGCAGTGCTTC. Its protein product is CASSSLGQGLEQCF. The J gene is TRBJ2-7, the V gene TRBV6-1, with 8 bases fitting TRBD1. This CDR3 has 14 amino acids. Looked up from germline, CDR1 is MNHNS and CDR2 is SASEGT.

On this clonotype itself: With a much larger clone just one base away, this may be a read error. The CDR3 DNA reads as TGTGCCAGTAGTATAGCTCAAAAGACCCAGTACTTC. As protein: CASSIAQKTQYF. The chain joins TRBV19 to TRBJ2-5; no reliable D call. CDR1 is LNHDA and CDR2 is SQIVND in the germline V gene (reference sequence). This CDR3 is built from 12 residues. Trimming removed 1 base from V and 6 bases from J, with 6 bases in between.

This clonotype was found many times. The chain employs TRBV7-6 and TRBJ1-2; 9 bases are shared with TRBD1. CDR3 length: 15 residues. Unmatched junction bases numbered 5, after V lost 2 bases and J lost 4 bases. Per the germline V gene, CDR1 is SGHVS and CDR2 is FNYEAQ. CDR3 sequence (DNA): TGTGCCAGCAGCTTAATAACAGGGGGCGGCTATGGCTACACCTTC. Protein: CASSLITGGGYGYTF.

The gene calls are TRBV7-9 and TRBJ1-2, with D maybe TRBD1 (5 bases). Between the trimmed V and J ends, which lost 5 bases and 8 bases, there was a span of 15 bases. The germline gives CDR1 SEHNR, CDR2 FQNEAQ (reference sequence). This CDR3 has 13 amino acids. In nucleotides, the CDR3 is TGTGCCAGCAGCCCTGGGCCAGGGAAGGGCTACACCTTC. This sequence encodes CASSPGPGKGYTF.

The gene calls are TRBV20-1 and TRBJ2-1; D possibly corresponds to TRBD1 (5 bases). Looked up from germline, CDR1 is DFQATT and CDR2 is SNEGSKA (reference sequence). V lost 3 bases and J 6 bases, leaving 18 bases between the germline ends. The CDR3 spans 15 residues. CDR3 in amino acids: CSASPTETNSNEQFF. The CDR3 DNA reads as TGCAGTGCTAGTCCGACAGAGACCAATTCCAATGAGCAGTTCTTC.

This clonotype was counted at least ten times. CDR3 DNA: TGCGCCAGCTCGCCGAGCCCAGGCTACGAGCAGTACTTC. Translated, it gives CASSPSPGYEQYF. The gene calls are TRBV10-1 and TRBJ2-7; D gene unclear. CDR1 is WNHNN and CDR2 is SYGVQD in the germline V gene (reference sequence). The germline V and J ends were trimmed by 8 bases and 3 bases, with 14 bases remaining between them. CDR3 length: 13 residues.

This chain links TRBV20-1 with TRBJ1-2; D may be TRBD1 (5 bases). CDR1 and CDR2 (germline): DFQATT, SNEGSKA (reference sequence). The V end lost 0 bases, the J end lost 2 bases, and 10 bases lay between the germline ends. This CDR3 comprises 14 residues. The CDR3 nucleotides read TGCAGTGCTAGAGACGACAGATACAACTATGGCTACACCTTC. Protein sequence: CSARDDRYNYGYTF.

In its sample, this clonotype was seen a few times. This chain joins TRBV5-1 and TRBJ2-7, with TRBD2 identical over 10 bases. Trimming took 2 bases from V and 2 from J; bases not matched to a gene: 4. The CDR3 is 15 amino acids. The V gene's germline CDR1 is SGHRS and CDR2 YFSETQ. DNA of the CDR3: TGCGCCAGCAGCTTCGGTCTAGCGGGAGCCTACGAGCAGTACTTC. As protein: CASSFGLAGAYEQYF.

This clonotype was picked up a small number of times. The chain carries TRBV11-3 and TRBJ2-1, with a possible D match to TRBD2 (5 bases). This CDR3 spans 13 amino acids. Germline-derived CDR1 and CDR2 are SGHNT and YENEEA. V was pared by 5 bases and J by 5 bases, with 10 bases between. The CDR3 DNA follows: TGTGCCAGCAGCCTTAGCGTCGACAATGAGCAGTTCTTC. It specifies CASSLSVDNEQFF.